A single sample is the source of the 18 T cell receptor beta chains below, sequenced in a study of CD8+CD57+ T cells in acquired aplastic anemia. Profiling that covered TCR beta VDJ and CDR3 relied on genomic DNA as its template. TCRdb reprocessed the reads via MiXCR and lists one record per CDR3 protein. This sample has around 230,000 distinct CDR3 sequences, with 61% found just once. The sample comprised sorted CD4+, CD8+, or CD8+CD57+ T cells (not recorded which) from PBMCs. The receptors stem from a human donor in good health.

V is TRBV7-8 and J is TRBJ2-1; 7 bases match TRBD1. Trimming removed 3 bases from V and 6 bases from J; junction bases left unmatched: 5. Germline V CDR1 and CDR2: SGHVS, FQNEAQ. The CDR3 sequence is 14 residues long. This chain's CDR3 is CASSFRQGVNEQFF. CDR3 sequence (DNA): TGTGCCAGCAGCTTTCGCCAGGGGGTCAATGAGCAGTTCTTC.

The V gene is TRBV5-4, the J gene TRBJ1-2; 8 positions match TRBD1. The CDR3 runs 12 residues. J lost 7 bases, V lost 2 bases, and 1 base had no gene match. Germline-derived CDR1 and CDR2 are SGHNT and YYREEE (reference sequence). The CDR3: CASSFGQGGYTF. The CDR3 DNA follows: TGTGCCAGCAGCTTTGGACAGGGTGGCTACACCTTC. The complete variable domain, with remaining parts taken from reference TRBV5-4 and TRBJ1-2, reads ETGVTQSPTHLIKTRGQQVTLRCSSQSGHNTVSWYQQALGQGPQFIFQYYREEENGRGNFPPRFSGLQFPNYSSELNVNALELDDSALYLCASSFGQGGYTFGSGTRLTVV.

There are many counts of this clonotype. V usage is TRBV20-1 and J usage is TRBJ1-2; maybe TRBD1 (5 bases). Germline V CDR1 and CDR2: DFQATT, SNEGSKA (reference sequence). V lost 8 bases and J lost 6, with 16 bases in between. The CDR3 contains 12 residues. CDR3 sequence reads: CSSERGEDGYTF. In nucleotides, the CDR3 is TGCAGTTCCGAGCGAGGGGAGGATGGCTACACCTTC.

This clonotype was counted between two and nine times. Just one base apart from a much larger clone, this may be a read error. The rearrangement links TRBV12-3 or TRBV12-4 to TRBJ1-1; no definite D call. The CDR3 runs to 14 residues. CDR3 coding DNA: TGTGGCAGCAGTTTATTTGGGAGCCGTTCTGAAGCTTTCTTT. This gives the protein CGSSLFGSRSEAFF.

V and J are TRBV20-1 and TRBJ2-1; D gene unclear. The germline CDR1 and CDR2 sequences are DFQATT and SNEGSKA (reference sequence). The CDR3 extends over 12 amino acids. V was trimmed by 6 bases and J by 8 bases, leaving 14 bases between them. CDR3 sequence reads: CSAHHVSYEQFF. CDR3 DNA: TGCAGTGCCCATCATGTGAGCTATGAGCAGTTCTTC.

The gene calls are TRBV19 and TRBJ2-7; 12 positions match TRBD1. This CDR3 is built from 16 residues. The germline CDR1 and CDR2 sequences are LNHDA and SQIVND (reference sequence). Trimming at V came to 6 bases and at J to 5 bases, leaving 11 bases not matched to a gene. The CDR3 spells CASSPRGQGAMDEQYF. DNA for the CDR3: TGTGCCAGTAGCCCCAGGGGACAGGGGGCAATGGACGAGCAGTACTTC.

This sequence joins TRBV24-1 and TRBJ2-7; 10 positions agree with TRBD2. There are 13 residues in the CDR3. Germline V CDR1 and CDR2: KGHDR, SFDVKD. J gave up 4 bases and V 7 bases, and 3 bases lay outside the gene matches. CDR3 coding DNA: TGTGCCACCAGACGACTAGCGGGTTACGAGCAGTACTTC. It yields the protein CATRRLAGYEQYF.

The rearrangement links TRBV10-3 to TRBJ2-3; 11 bases are a match to TRBD2. CDR3 length equals 17 residues. Germline trimming cut 0 bases from V and 2 bases from J; bases unmatched to any gene: 4. Looked up from germline, CDR1 is ENHRY and CDR2 is SYGVKD. CDR3 sequence (DNA): TGTGCCATCAGTGAGTCGGGACTAGCGGACCCCACAGATACGCAGTATTTT. Its protein is CAISESGLADPTDTQYF.

This clonotype was counted between two and nine times. J is TRBJ2-2 and V is TRBV2, with 11 positions matching TRBD2. The CDR3 is 15 amino acids. V lost 2 bases to trimming and J lost 6 bases; unmatched junction nucleotides: 2. Germline V CDR1 and CDR2: SNHLY, FYNNEI. In DNA, the CDR3 is TGTGCCAGCAGTGAATGGACTAGCGGGTCCGGGGAGCTGTTTTTT. It encodes CASSEWTSGSGELFF.

This chain uses TRBV19 with TRBJ2-2; possibly TRBD2 for D (5 bases). V was cut by 6 bases and J by 4 bases, with 12 bases left in between. The CDR3 is made up of 14 amino acids. Germline values: CDR1 LNHDA, CDR2 SQIVND (reference sequence). In DNA form, the CDR3 reads TGTGCCAGTAGAACGATGAGCGGCACCGGGGAGCTGTTTTTT. Translation gives CASRTMSGTGELFF.

CDR3 region: CASHEGLAGGYEQYF. The DNA of the CDR3 is TGTGCCAGCCACGAAGGGTTAGCGGGAGGATACGAGCAGTACTTC. The gene calls are TRBV2 and TRBJ2-7; 10 positions match TRBD2. Germline V lookup: CDR1 SNHLY, CDR2 FYNNEI. V trimming: 8 bases; J trimming: 4 bases; junction bases outside the gene matches: 11. The CDR3 runs 15 residues. Together with reference TRBV2 and TRBJ2-7, the CDR3 gives the full variable domain: EPEVTQTPSHQVTQMGQEVILRCVPISNHLYFYWYRQILGQKVEFLVSFYNNEISEKSEIFDDQFSVERPDGSNFTLKIRSTKLEDSAMYFCASHEGLAGGYEQYFGPGTRLTVT.

The genes are TRBV9 and TRBJ2-1; unclear D gene. V was clipped by 2 bases and J by 4 bases, with 4 bases between them. Germline V gene data show CDR1 as SGDLS and CDR2 as YYNGEE. The CDR3 sequence is 12 residues long. The CDR3 nucleotides read TGTGCCAGCAGCGTTGAGTACAATGAGCAGTTCTTC. Protein product: CASSVEYNEQFF.

J is TRBJ2-5 and V is TRBV7-2; D unclear. Deletions cut 1 base from V and 5 bases from J, with 17 bases between. This CDR3 is 16 amino acids long. The V gene's germline CDR1 is SGHTA and CDR2 FQGNSA. The DNA for the CDR3 is TGTGCCAGCAGCTTAGTCGGTTTATGGAACGGGGAGACCCAGTACTTC. This codes for CASSLVGLWNGETQYF.

In the case of this clonotype: Likely a read error: the CDR3 ends without its conserved phenylalanine or tryptophan. The limits of the CDR3 on the DNA are not certain, so only TCRdb's listed CDR3 is given. The CDR3: CASSSGSGT. V and J are TRBV6-4 and TRBJ2-5; the table calls TRBD1, which could not be checked here. The CDR3 is made up of 9 amino acids, end residues included. CDR1 is MRHNA and CDR2 is SNTAGT in the germline V gene.

This clonotype was counted many times. The chain joins TRBV11-2 to TRBJ2-7; no definite D call. Germline V gene data show CDR1 as SGHAT and CDR2 as FQNNGV. V was pared by 10 bases and J by 1 base, with 14 bases between. CDR3 length equals 13 residues. CDR3 coding DNA: TGTGCCACCCGCGGCTTGGGGTCCTACGAGCAGTACTTC. Translation: CATRGLGSYEQYF.

This clonotype showed up many times. The genes are TRBV9 and TRBJ2-7; D is unclear. V shed 0 bases and J shed 0 bases, with 10 bases lying between them. CDR1 SGDLS and CDR2 YYNGEE come from the germline V gene. The CDR3 totals 15 residues. The CDR3 DNA is TGTGCCAGCAGCGTAGGCAGCTCGAGCTCCTACGAGCAGTACTTC. Its translation is CASSVGSSSSYEQYF.

This clonotype was seen at least ten times. This chain connects TRBV13 to TRBJ2-7, with D unclear. The germline CDR1 and CDR2 sequences are PRHDT and FYEKMQ (reference sequence). The CDR3 consists of 16 residues. Trimming took 0 bases from V and 6 from J, leaving 18 bases between them. The CDR3 region has the DNA TGTGCCAGCAGCTTAGGCCTACGTTTATCGGCTTCCGAGCAGTACTTC. As protein: CASSLGLRLSASEQYF.

This clonotype appeared many times. This chain links TRBV5-1 with TRBJ2-1; 8 nucleotides align to TRBD2. The ends lost 6 bases at V and 6 bases at J; junction bases unmatched: 14. The germline V gene encodes CDR1 SGHRS and CDR2 YFSETQ. The CDR3 is 16 amino acids. CDR3 loop: CASTAREGTTSNEQFF. The CDR3 DNA reads as TGCGCCAGCACCGCCCGGGAGGGCACAACTAGCAATGAGCAGTTCTTC.